This T cell receptor beta chain was recorded in a study of blood T cell repertoires in COVID-19. This clone was seen a single time. Data came from immunoSEQ multiplex PCR; TCRdb stores just in-frame clones and leaves some out. The table lists 200,000 to 250,000 clones, about four fifths of them singletons. The CDR3 has 14 amino acids. Germline CDR1 reads LGHDT; CDR2 reads YNNKEL (reference sequence). Trimming stripped 4 bases from V and 7 bases from J, with 17 bases between. This TCR was recovered from a woman aged 55-70 years who had recovered from COVID-19. Sequencing was carried out using PBMCs or T cells enriched from blood (not recorded which). The J gene is TRBJ2-7, the V gene TRBV3-1 (or the pseudogene TRBV3-2); D is possibly TRBD1 (6 bases). The CDR3: CASSLGTNQGEQYF. The CDR3 DNA is TGTGCCAGCAGCCTCGGTACTAACCAGGGGGAGCAGTACTTC.